This T cell receptor beta chain was recovered during a study of blood T cell repertoires in COVID-19. Looking at the study overall: Italy, Spain and the United States were the sources of the convalescent and acute COVID-19 samples. Sample material is recorded as cDNA or gDNA derived from T cells, B-cell-depleted T cells, or PBMCs.

This clone was counted a few times. In the source study's methods: Estimation of nucleated cell counts was performed using reference gene primer amplification. TCRdb's copy holds only in-frame clones and misses some; the assay was immunoSEQ multiplex PCR. The V and J calls and clone size were taken over from that table, and D and trimming were inferred from the DNA. The table includes tens of thousands of clones, roughly four fifths detected once. The CDR3 loop spans 16 amino acids. Germline CDR1 reads MNHEY; CDR2 reads SMNVEV (reference sequence). V was clipped by 3 bases and J by 0 bases, with 12 bases between them.

This receptor was taken from a woman aged 50 to 65 with active or convalescent COVID-19. The sample consisted of peripheral blood. The gene calls are TRBV27 and TRBJ2-1; maybe TRBD1 (6 bases). In DNA form, the CDR3 reads TGTGCCAGCAGTTTTTCAGGGGTCAGCTCCTACAATGAGCAGTTCTTC. The encoded protein is CASSFSGVSSYNEQFF.